This T cell receptor beta chain emerged from a study of T cell responses to AZD1222 COVID-19 vaccine. Overall study findings and caveats: The number of AZD1222 recipients seropositive at baseline was only five or six. Unmutated variant regions reportedly attract nearly half of all spike-specific TCRs. The donors showed a predominance of white British ancestry and of females, with possible underestimation of clonal diversity.

The table lists this clone with a count of one. Its antigen is as yet unknown. Germline V lookup: CDR1 LGHDT, CDR2 YNNKEL (reference sequence). This CDR3 is built from 14 residues. J was trimmed by 7 bases and V by 4 bases; bases with no gene match: 5. Method: immunoSEQ multiplex PCR; TCRdb's copy keeps in-frame clones and lacks some. The table records under 95,000 clones, about nine tenths of them present only once. Sequenced material: peripheral blood, taken 28 days after the second AZD1222 dose. This TCR was sampled from an adult who received the AZD1222 COVID-19 vaccine. The gene calls are TRBV3-1 (or the pseudogene TRBV3-2) and TRBJ1-5, with 9 bases fitting TRBD1. This CDR3 reads CASSRGQGNQPQHF. The CDR3, as DNA: TGTGCCAGCAGCCGGGGACAGGGAAACCAGCCCCAGCATTTT.